One sample yielded the 3 T cell receptor beta chains listed below, sequenced in a study of cytomegalovirus exposure and HLA in healthy donors. 60 Vbeta and 13 Jbeta primers were used in PCR. Method: immunoSEQ multiplex PCR; TCRdb's copy keeps in-frame clones and lacks some. The data hold hundreds of thousands of clones, with around four fifths observed a single time. Sample: PBMCs. These receptors were collected from a woman aged 35 to 49 in good health and CMV-seronegative.

The DNA of the CDR3 is TGTGCCAGCAGCCGACAAGACATAGCCTACAATGAGCAGTTCTTC. Translating it yields CASSRQDIAYNEQFF. This chain connects TRBV7-9 to TRBJ2-1; D gene ambiguous. Germline V gene sequence: CDR1 SEHNR, CDR2 FQNEAQ (reference sequence). The CDR3 spans 15 residues. Trimming took 5 bases from V and 2 from J, leaving 13 bases between them.

The rearrangement links TRBV5-1 to TRBJ2-2; 15 bases are a match to TRBD2. J lost 7 bases, V lost 2 bases, and 9 bases had no gene match. Germline V gene data show CDR1 as SGHRS and CDR2 as YFSETQ. The CDR3 length is 18 residues. CDR3 protein: CASSFGLAGGLGGGELFF. The DNA for the CDR3 is TGCGCCAGCAGCTTCGGACTAGCGGGGGGGCTTGGTGGCGGGGAGCTGTTTTTT.

The gene calls are TRBV4-1 and TRBJ1-1; D gene unclear. CDR1 and CDR2 (germline): MGHRA, YSYEKL. V was cut by 3 bases and J by 1 base, with 18 bases left in between. The CDR3 length is 17 residues. CDR3 nucleotides: TGCGCCAGCAGCCACCTACAAAAAACCGGAGAGAACACTGAAGCTTTCTTT. Translation: CASSHLQKTGENTEAFF.